This passage covers 21 T cell receptor beta chains from one sample sequenced in a study of vaccination and CD4 T cells after COVID-19. The antigens for these receptors are not known. Cultured CD4+ T cell DNA underwent sequencing with the Oncomine TCR Beta short-read assay. TCRdb fed the PCR reads into MiXCR, producing one record per CDR3 protein. The table has approximately 6,500 distinct CDR3 sequences, roughly 50% seen once. Treatment given: roughly nine-day PBMC culture with coronavirus spike peptide pools or control peptides (ViraFEST assay). The sequenced sample consisted of CD4+ T cells from blood, cultured in vitro. Source of these receptors: a human donor who had recovered from COVID-19.

This chain connects TRBV19 to TRBJ1-4; 7 nucleotides agree with TRBD1. Germline CDR1 and CDR2: LNHDA and SQIVND (reference sequence). The CDR3 totals 13 residues. V lost 6 bases to trimming and J lost 8 bases; unmatched junction nucleotides: 6. The DNA for the CDR3 is TGTGCCAGTAGGCCTACAGGGGAAGAAAAACTGTTTTTT. The encoded protein is CASRPTGEEKLFF.

The chain recombines TRBV7-9 with TRBJ2-1, with 9 bases fitting TRBD1. The CDR3 loop spans 15 amino acids. CDR1 and CDR2 (germline): SEHNR, FQNEAQ (reference sequence). The trim removed 5 bases at V and 4 bases at J, leaving 6 bases unmatched. DNA for the CDR3: TGTGCCAGCAGCGAGGCCGGACAGGGGTACAATGAGCAGTTCTTC. It translates to CASSEAGQGYNEQFF.

The chain employs TRBV30 and TRBJ1-1; no definite D call. This CDR3 has 12 amino acids. Trimming pared 3 bases from V and 3 bases from J, leaving 8 bases between. The germline V gene encodes CDR1 GTSNPN and CDR2 SVGIG (reference sequence). CDR3 nucleotide sequence: TGTGCCTGGAGCGGAAGGTACACTGAAGCTTTCTTT. Amino acid sequence: CAWSGRYTEAFF.

The chain combines TRBV11-2 with TRBJ1-1, with 7 bases lining up with TRBD1. Germline CDR1 is SGHAT and CDR2 is FQNNGV. With V trimmed by 5 bases and J by 13 bases, 16 bases remained unmatched. The CDR3 has 14 amino acids. The CDR3 DNA follows: TGTGCCAGCAGCCCCCTCGTCGGACAGGCCGGGGTTTTCTTT. Its translation: CASSPLVGQAGVFF.

This clonotype has only a few counts. This sequence joins TRBV11-3 and TRBJ2-3, with 10 bases fitting TRBD2. Germline loops: CDR1 SGHNT, CDR2 YENEEA. V lost 6 bases, J lost 2 bases, and 8 bases stayed unmatched. The CDR3 totals 16 residues. CDR3 coding DNA: TGTGCCAGCAGTAATCCTAGCGGGAGACCCACAGATACGCAGTATTTT. Protein: CASSNPSGRPTDTQYF.

The chain combines TRBV6-1 with TRBJ2-2; the match to TRBD1 covers 10 bases. Germline CDR1 reads MNHNS; CDR2 reads SASEGT. Germline trimming cut 0 bases from V and 5 bases from J; bases unmatched to any gene: 18. CDR3 length: 21 amino acids. DNA for the CDR3: TGTGCCAGCAGTGAAGCCGCCTTCTCCGGGACAGGGGCAGGACGGACCGGGGAGCTGTTTTTT. Protein: CASSEAAFSGTGAGRTGELFF.

The chain has TRBV2 and TRBJ1-1; D may be TRBD1 (6 bases). Germline values: CDR1 SNHLY, CDR2 FYNNEI. The CDR3 consists of 13 residues. The V end was cut by 6 bases, the J end by 10 bases, with 18 bases between. The CDR3 sequence is CASRPFGQFVAFF. The CDR3 DNA reads TGTGCCAGCAGACCCTTTGGACAGTTTGTAGCTTTCTTT.

The rearrangement uses TRBV28 and TRBJ1-1, with a weak D call TRBD1 (6 bases). Germline CDR1 reads MDHEN; CDR2 reads SYDVKM. The CDR3 contains 13 residues. With 8 bases removed from V and 0 bases from J, the gap between germline ends came to 10 bases. DNA for the CDR3: TGTGCCAGCGGGAGGGGGGTGAACACTGAAGCTTTCTTT. It encodes CASGRGVNTEAFF.

The CDR3 DNA follows: TGTGCCAGCACCGATGGGGGGACGGGGCAGCCCCAGCATTTT. As protein: CASTDGGTGQPQHF. The chain employs TRBV6-2 or TRBV6-3 and TRBJ1-5, with D perhaps TRBD1 (5 bases). Germline V gene data show CDR1 as MNHEY and CDR2 as SVGEGT. The CDR3 sequence is 14 residues long. Trimming left V 7 bases short and J 7 bases short, with 17 bases between.

This clonotype was seen only a few times. The chain links TRBV21-1 to TRBJ2-7; the table's D gene call, TRBD1, was not cross checked with the DNA. TRBV21-1 is reported as a pseudogene. The CDR3 consists of 13 residues. CDR3 DNA sequence: TGTGCCAGCAGTCCGACAGGTGGCTACGAGCAGTACTTC. Amino acid sequence: CASSPTGGYEQYF.

The rearrangement joins TRBV25-1 to TRBJ1-1; D not resolved. Trimming cost V 1 base and J 8 bases, with 5 bases left between them. This CDR3 region has 11 residues. Germline V gene lookup returns CDR1 MGHDK and CDR2 SYGVNS. CDR3 residues: CASSESREAFF. CDR3 sequence (DNA): TGTGCCAGCAGTGAATCCCGCGAAGCTTTCTTT.

The V gene is TRBV5-4, the J gene TRBJ2-5; 8 bases fit TRBD2. The CDR3 has 16 residues. CDR1 SGHNT and CDR2 YYREEE come from the germline V gene (reference sequence). Trimming removed 6 bases from V and 1 base from J; junction bases left unmatched: 11. This chain's CDR3 is CASTLEGGRSQETQYF. CDR3 nucleotides: TGTGCCAGCACCCTGGAAGGCGGGAGGTCCCAAGAGACCCAGTACTTC.

This clonotype was detected a few times. The chain recombines TRBV6-5 with TRBJ2-3, with TRBD1 as a possible D gene (5 bases). The CDR3 has 14 residues. V was cut by 0 bases and J by 5 bases, with 9 bases left in between. Germline loops: CDR1 MNHEY, CDR2 SVGAGI. The CDR3 DNA reads as TGTGCCAGCAGTTACTCCCAGGGCAGAGATACGCAGTATTTT. It codes for CASSYSQGRDTQYF.

The chain employs TRBV11-2 and TRBJ1-5; TRBD1 matches at 7 bases. J lost 0 bases, V lost 5 bases, and 13 bases had no gene match. This CDR3 spans 18 amino acids. Germline V gene lookup returns CDR1 SGHAT and CDR2 FQNNGV. The CDR3 region is CASSKYRGLGYSNQPQHF. CDR3 in DNA: TGTGCCAGCAGCAAATACAGGGGCCTGGGGTATAGCAATCAGCCCCAGCATTTT.

The rearrangement uses TRBV30 and TRBJ1-2; D perhaps matches TRBD1 (6 bases). CDR1 and CDR2 (germline): GTSNPN, SVGIG (reference sequence). Trimming stripped 5 bases from V and 1 base from J, with 8 bases between. The CDR3 contains 12 residues. CDR3 in DNA: TGTGCCTGGGGGACACATAACTATGGCTACACCTTC. Protein: CAWGTHNYGYTF. Looking up the rest from reference TRBV30 and TRBJ1-2 gives the full variable domain: SQTIHQWPATLVQPVGSPLSLECTVEGTSNPNLYWYRQAAGRGLQLLFYSVGIGQISSEVPQNLSASRPQDRQFILSSKKLLLSDSGFYLCAWGTHNYGYTFGSGTRLTVV.

The rearrangement uses TRBV20-1 and TRBJ1-2; 11 positions agree with TRBD1. The CDR3 sequence is 14 residues long. Germline assignment: CDR1 DFQATT and CDR2 SNEGSKA (reference sequence). The junction had 7 bases not matched to a gene; V was cut back by 3 bases and J by 7 bases. CDR3 amino acids: CSARGDRGIVGYTF. The CDR3, as DNA: TGCAGTGCTAGGGGGGACAGGGGGATCGTTGGCTACACCTTC.

The chain recombines TRBV7-9 with TRBJ1-1, with D possibly being TRBD1 (5 bases). The V gene lost 5 bases and the J gene lost 2 bases, with 12 bases spanning the gap. This CDR3 region has 14 residues. From germline, CDR1 is SEHNR and CDR2 FQNEAQ (reference sequence). The CDR3 DNA follows: TGTGCCAGCAGCCCGACGACAGTTAACACTGAAGCTTTCTTT. Protein: CASSPTTVNTEAFF.

This clonotype was counted a few times. This chain connects TRBV7-8 to TRBJ2-5; TRBD2 matches 14 bases. The length of the CDR3 is 15 residues. CDR1 is SGHVS, CDR2 FQNEAQ, per germline. The V segment lost 7 bases and the J segment 5 bases; nucleotides outside the gene matches: 6. The CDR3 DNA reads as TGTGCCAGCACGGGACTAGCGGGAGCGGAGGAGACCCAGTACTTC. Translated: CASTGLAGAEETQYF.

This sequence joins TRBV2 and TRBJ1-1; a possible D gene is TRBD1 (5 bases). CDR1 SNHLY and CDR2 FYNNEI come from the germline V gene. The CDR3 has 15 residues. Trimming removed 9 bases from V and 1 base from J, with 18 bases in between. For the CDR3, the DNA is TGTGCCAGGGAGACAGAACGGGGTAGGAACACTGAAGCTTTCTTT. Protein product: CARETERGRNTEAFF. The entire variable domain, with the rest obtained from reference TRBV2 and TRBJ1-1, is as follows: EPEVTQTPSHQVTQMGQEVILRCVPISNHLYFYWYRQILGQKVEFLVSFYNNEISEKSEIFDDQFSVERPDGSNFTLKIRSTKLEDSAMYFCARETERGRNTEAFFGQGTRLTVV.

The chain combines TRBV2 with TRBJ2-1; possibly TRBD1 for D (6 bases). Germline CDR1 reads SNHLY; CDR2 reads FYNNEI. The CDR3 length is 14 residues. Trimming left V 8 bases short and J 1 base short, with 12 bases between. This CDR3 reads CASHGDKSYNEQFF. CDR3 bases: TGTGCCAGCCATGGGGACAAATCCTACAATGAGCAGTTCTTC.

This rearrangement joins TRBV20-1 to TRBJ2-3, with D perhaps given as TRBD1 or TRBD2 (6 bases each). The CDR3 runs to 16 residues. The V end was cut by 3 bases, the J end by 3 bases, with 19 bases between. The germline V gene has CDR1 DFQATT and CDR2 SNEGSKA (reference sequence). DNA for the CDR3: TGCAGTGCTAGTTTTTTGGGGGGCCGTTTGACAGATACGCAGTATTTT. It codes for CSASFLGGRLTDTQYF.